Below are 2 T cell receptor beta chains sequenced from a single sample in a study of blood T cell repertoires in COVID-19. The assay was immunoSEQ multiplex PCR, and TCRdb's table has in-frame clones only and misses some. Seen here are around 290,000 clones, approximately 89% observed once, and the top ten hold over 2%. Input material: peripheral blood. These receptor sequences come from a woman in her twenties or thirties with COVID-19, enrolled during active disease.

The chain uses TRBV9 and TRBJ1-2; D perhaps matches TRBD1 (5 bases). Trimming stripped 0 bases from V and 5 bases from J, with 17 bases between. The germline V gene encodes CDR1 SGDLS and CDR2 YYNGEE. This CDR3 has 16 amino acids. Here the CDR3 DNA reads TGTGCCAGCAGCGTAGCTCCGGAGGGGAGTAGGTATGGCTACACCTTC. This gives the protein CASSVAPEGSRYGYTF.

V and J are TRBV7-4 and TRBJ1-3, with TRBD1 identical over 8 bases. Germline V CDR1 and CDR2: SGHVT, SQSDAQ. The V and J ends lost 3 bases and 2 bases, in that order; junction bases with no gene match: 18. The CDR3 is made up of 20 amino acids. In nucleotides, the CDR3 is TGTGCCAGCAGCTTGTCCAGGACAGGGTTTCGGGGTTTTGCTGGAAACACCATATATTTT. Translation: CASSLSRTGFRGFAGNTIYF.